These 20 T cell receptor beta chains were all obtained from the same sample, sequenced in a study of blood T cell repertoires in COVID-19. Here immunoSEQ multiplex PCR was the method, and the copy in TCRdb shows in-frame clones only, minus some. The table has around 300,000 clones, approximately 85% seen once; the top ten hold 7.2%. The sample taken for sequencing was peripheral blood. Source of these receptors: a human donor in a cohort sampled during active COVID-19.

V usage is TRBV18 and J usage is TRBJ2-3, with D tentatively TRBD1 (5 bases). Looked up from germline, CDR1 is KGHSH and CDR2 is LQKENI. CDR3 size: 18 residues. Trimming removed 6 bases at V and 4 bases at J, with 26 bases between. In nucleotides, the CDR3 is TGTGCCAGCTCCCTTGACGGTTGGGGCAGGAGACTGTCAGATACGCAGTATTTT. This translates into CASSLDGWGRRLSDTQYF.

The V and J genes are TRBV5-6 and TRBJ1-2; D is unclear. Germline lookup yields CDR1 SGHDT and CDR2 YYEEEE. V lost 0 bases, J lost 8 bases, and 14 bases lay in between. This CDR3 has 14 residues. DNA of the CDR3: TGTGCCAGCAGCTTGGCCGGAGAGCCATTGGGCTACACCTTC. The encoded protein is CASSLAGEPLGYTF.

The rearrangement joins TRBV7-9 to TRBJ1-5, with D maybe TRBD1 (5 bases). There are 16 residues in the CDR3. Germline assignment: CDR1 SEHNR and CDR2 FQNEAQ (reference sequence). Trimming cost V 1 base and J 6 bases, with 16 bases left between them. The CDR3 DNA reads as TGTGCCAGCAGCTTAGTTCAGGGAATCTCAAGTCAGCCCCAGCATTTT. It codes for CASSLVQGISSQPQHF.

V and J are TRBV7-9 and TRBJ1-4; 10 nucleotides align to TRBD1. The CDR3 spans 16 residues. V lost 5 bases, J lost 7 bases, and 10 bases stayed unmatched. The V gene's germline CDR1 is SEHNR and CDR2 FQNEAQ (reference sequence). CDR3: CASSPPGQGLGEKLFF. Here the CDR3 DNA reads TGTGCCAGCAGCCCTCCGGGACAGGGGTTAGGTGAAAAACTGTTTTTT.

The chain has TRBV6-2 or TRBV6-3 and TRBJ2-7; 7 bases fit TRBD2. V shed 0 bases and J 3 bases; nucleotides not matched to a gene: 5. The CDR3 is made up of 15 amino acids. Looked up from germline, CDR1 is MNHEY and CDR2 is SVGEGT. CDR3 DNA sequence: TGTGCCAGCAGTTACTCGAGCGGGGAGTACTACGAGCAGTACTTC. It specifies CASSYSSGEYYEQYF.

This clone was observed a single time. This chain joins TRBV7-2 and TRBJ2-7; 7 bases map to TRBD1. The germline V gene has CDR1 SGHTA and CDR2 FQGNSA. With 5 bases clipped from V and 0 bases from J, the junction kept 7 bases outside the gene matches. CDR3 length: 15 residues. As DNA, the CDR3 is TGTGCCAGCAGCCTAAGGACAGGCAGCTCCTACGAGCAGTACTTC. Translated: CASSLRTGSSYEQYF.

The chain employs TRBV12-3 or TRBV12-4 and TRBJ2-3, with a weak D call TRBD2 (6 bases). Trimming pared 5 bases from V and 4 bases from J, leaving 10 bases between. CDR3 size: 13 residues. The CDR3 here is CASSGGASDTQYF. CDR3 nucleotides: TGTGCCAGCAGTGGCGGGGCGTCAGATACGCAGTATTTT.

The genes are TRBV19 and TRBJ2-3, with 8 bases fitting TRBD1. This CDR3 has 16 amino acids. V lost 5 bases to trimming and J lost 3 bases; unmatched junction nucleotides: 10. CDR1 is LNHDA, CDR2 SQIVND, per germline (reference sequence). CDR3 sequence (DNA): TGTGCCAGTAGTCCCTGGACAGGGAAGGTGACAGATACGCAGTATTTT. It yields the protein CASSPWTGKVTDTQYF.

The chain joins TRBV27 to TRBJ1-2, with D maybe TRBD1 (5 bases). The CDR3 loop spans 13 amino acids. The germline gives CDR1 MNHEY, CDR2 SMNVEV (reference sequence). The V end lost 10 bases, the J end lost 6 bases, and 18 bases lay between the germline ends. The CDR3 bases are TGTGCCACCCGCGGGGCGTTGAAAGATGGCTACACCTTC. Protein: CATRGALKDGYTF.

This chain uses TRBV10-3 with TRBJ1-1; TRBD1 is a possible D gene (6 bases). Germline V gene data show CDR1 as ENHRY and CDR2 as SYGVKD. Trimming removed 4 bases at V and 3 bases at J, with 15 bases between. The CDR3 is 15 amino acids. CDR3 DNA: TGTGCCATCAGTGGGCAGCAGGGGACACACACTGAAGCTTTCTTT. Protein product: CAISGQQGTHTEAFF.

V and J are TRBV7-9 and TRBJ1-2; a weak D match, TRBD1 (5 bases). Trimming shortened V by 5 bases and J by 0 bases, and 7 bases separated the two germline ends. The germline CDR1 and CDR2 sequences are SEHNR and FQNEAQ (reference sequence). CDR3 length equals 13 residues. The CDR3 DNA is TGTGCCAGCAGCCCGACAGCTAACTATGGCTACACCTTC. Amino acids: CASSPTANYGYTF.

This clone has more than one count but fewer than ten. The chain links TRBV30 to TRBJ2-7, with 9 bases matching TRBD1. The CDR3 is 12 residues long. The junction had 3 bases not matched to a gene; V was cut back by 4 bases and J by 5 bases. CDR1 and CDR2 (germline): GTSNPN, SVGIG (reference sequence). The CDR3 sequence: CAWTDRGNEQYF. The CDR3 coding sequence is TGTGCCTGGACCGACAGGGGGAACGAGCAGTACTTC.

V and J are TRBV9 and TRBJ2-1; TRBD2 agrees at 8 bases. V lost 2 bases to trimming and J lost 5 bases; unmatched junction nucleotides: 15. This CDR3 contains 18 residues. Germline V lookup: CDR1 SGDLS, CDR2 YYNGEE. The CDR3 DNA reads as TGTGCCAGCAGCGTGTCTGGTGGGTGGCGGGGGGTACACAATGAGCAGTTCTTC. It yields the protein CASSVSGGWRGVHNEQFF. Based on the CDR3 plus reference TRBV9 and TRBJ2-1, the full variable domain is DSGVTQTPKHLITATGQRVTLRCSPRSGDLSVYWYQQSLDQGLQFLIQYYNGEERAKGNILERFSAQQFPDLHSELNLSSLELGDSALYFCASSVSGGWRGVHNEQFFGPGTRLTVL.

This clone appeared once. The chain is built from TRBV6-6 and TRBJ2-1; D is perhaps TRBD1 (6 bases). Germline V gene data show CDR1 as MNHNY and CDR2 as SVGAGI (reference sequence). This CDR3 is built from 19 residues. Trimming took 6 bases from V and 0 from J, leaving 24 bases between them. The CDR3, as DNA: TGTGCCAGCAGCTCCACAGGGAGAGTATCAACTTACTCCTACAATGAGCAGTTCTTC. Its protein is CASSSTGRVSTYSYNEQFF.

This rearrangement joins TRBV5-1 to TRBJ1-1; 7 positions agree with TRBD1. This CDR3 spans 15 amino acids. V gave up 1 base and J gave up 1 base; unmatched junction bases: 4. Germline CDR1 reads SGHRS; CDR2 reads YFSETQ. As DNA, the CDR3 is TGCGCCAGCAGCTTGCAGGGGGTGACGAACACTGAAGCTTTCTTT. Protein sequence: CASSLQGVTNTEAFF.

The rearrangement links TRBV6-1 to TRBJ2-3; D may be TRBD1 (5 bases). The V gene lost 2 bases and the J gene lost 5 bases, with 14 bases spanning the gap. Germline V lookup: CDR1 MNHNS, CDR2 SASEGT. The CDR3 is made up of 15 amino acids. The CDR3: CASSETAGWGDTQYF. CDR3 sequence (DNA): TGTGCCAGCAGTGAAACGGCAGGGTGGGGAGATACGCAGTATTTT.

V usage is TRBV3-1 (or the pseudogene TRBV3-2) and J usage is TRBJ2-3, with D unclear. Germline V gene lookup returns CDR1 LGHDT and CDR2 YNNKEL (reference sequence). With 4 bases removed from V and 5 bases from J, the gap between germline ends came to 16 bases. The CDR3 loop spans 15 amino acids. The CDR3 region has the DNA TGTGCCAGCAGCCTCAGAGGTATTCCGGGAGATACGCAGTATTTT. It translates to CASSLRGIPGDTQYF.

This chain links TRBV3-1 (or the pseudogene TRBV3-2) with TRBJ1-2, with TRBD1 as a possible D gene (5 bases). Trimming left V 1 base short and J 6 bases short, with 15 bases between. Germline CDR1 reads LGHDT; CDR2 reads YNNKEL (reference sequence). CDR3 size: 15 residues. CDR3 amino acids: CASSQGFVGAHGYTF. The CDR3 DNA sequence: TGTGCCAGCAGCCAAGGATTTGTAGGGGCCCATGGCTACACCTTC.

As DNA, the CDR3 is TGTGCCAGCAGCCATCGACAGGGCTCAGATGGCTACACCTTC. Residues: CASSHRQGSDGYTF. The rearrangement links TRBV3-1 (or the pseudogene TRBV3-2) to TRBJ1-2, with 7 bases matching TRBD1. This CDR3 has 14 residues. Germline V gene data show CDR1 as LGHDT and CDR2 as YNNKEL (reference sequence). V shed 3 bases and J 6 bases; nucleotides not matched to a gene: 7.

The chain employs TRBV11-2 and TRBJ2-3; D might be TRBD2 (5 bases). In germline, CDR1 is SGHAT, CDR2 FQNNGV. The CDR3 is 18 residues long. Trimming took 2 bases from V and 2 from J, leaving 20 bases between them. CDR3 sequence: CASSLIGRGIANTDTQYF. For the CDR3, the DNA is TGTGCCAGCAGCTTAATTGGTCGGGGAATAGCGAACACAGATACGCAGTATTTT.